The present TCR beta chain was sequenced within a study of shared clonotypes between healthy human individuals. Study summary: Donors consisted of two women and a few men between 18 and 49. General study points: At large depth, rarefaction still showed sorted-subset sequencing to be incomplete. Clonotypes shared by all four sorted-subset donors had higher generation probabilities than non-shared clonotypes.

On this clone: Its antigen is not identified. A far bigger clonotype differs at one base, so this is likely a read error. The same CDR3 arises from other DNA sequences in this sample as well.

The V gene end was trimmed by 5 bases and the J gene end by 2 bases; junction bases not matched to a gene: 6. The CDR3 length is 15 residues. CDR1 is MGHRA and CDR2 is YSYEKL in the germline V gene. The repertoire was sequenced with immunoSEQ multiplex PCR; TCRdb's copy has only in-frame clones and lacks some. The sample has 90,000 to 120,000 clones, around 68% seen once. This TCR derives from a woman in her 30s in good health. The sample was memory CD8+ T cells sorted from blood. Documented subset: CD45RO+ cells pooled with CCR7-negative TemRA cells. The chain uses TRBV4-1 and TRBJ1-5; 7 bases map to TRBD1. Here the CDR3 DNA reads TGCGCCAGCAGCTCGACAGGGTCAGGCAATCAGCCCCAGCATTTT. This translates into CASSSTGSGNQPQHF.